This TCR beta chain comes out of a study of early T cells in non-severe SARS-CoV-2 infection. The overall study: The study sequenced bulk RNA from unsorted whole blood, with chains unpaired.

Study findings and constraints: Comparison of clonotypes with VDJdb favored anti-spike CD8 responses while missing private and CD4 specificities.

Individually, cDNA molecules had unique molecular identifiers attached to them. TCRdb passed the 5' RACE reads through MiXCR, listing each CDR3 protein once. The sample yields around 57,000 distinct CDR3 sequences, 11% seen once. In its sample, this clonotype was seen many times. Its target is unknown. The CDR3 is 14 residues long. Germline trimming cut 6 bases from V and 0 bases from J; bases unmatched to any gene: 3. The germline gives CDR1 MNHEY, CDR2 SVGAGI. Sequencing input: whole blood. The sequence derives from an adult who was a healthcare worker with PCR-confirmed SARS-CoV-2 infection or an uninfected control (not recorded which). The chain employs TRBV6-5 and TRBJ2-3; 7 bases match TRBD2. CDR3 loop: CASRRGGSTDTQYF. CDR3 sequence (DNA): TGTGCCAGCAGGCGCGGGGGTAGCACAGATACGCAGTATTTT.